This TCR beta chain was profiled in a study of radiotherapy plus CTLA-4 blockade in lung cancer (dated by TCRdb to 2017 to 2018). About the investigation overall: Among enrolled patients, roughly 18% had an objective response and about 30% reached disease control.

Library generation was performed with the immunoSEQ multiplex PCR assay. TCRdb took this table from immuneACCESS and kept in-frame rearrangements with V and J called. Such tables lack part of the clones; where checked against another copy, unresolved V genes explain under half of the gap, and the rest is unexplained. Recorded for this sample are 53,000 or so clones; approximately 76% of them occurred a single time. The top ten constitute 11% of the sample. Beyond this particular receptor, the publication reports: The strongest predictors of response, as reported, were early dynamic changes in blood T cell clones along with a rise in serum interferon-beta after radiation. After treatment with radiotherapy and ipilimumab, TCR clones that came from tumors expanded in the peripheral blood.

The study evaluated CTLA-4 blockade (ipilimumab) given together with focal radiation therapy in patients who had chemo-refractory metastatic non-small-cell lung cancer. This clone has just a few counts. There is no known antigen for this receptor. Base-call qualities are not available, and no considerably larger clone is one nucleotide away. Trimming costs V 5 bases and J 6 bases, and their ends lie 14 bases apart. From the cysteine up to the phenylalanine, the CDR3 has a length of 14 residues. The read is trimmed to its CDR3 DNA, 42 bases read in frame from base 1. The germline V gene sets CDR1 to MGHDK and CDR2 to SYGVNS.

The receptor comes from a human donor with non-small cell lung cancer who had stable disease on radiotherapy plus ipilimumab. This chain is built from TRBV25-1 and TRBJ2-1; possibly the D gene is TRBD1, per 6 matching bases. The source material was peripheral blood, sampled from a patient treated with radiotherapy plus ipilimumab. The CDR3 is CASSRIRDTNEQFF. The nucleotide sequence is TGTGCCAGCAGTAGAATACGGGACACCAATGAGCAGTTCTTC.